A single sample gave rise to the 3 T cell receptor beta chains below, sequenced in a study of metastatic and nonmetastatic thyroid tumors. TCRdb re-clonotyped the PCR reads via MiXCR. Of tens of thousands of clones detected, 15% appear once; the ten largest clones hold around 14%. No patient received treatment before thyroid surgery. Material: blood. These receptors were taken from a male donor with papillary thyroid cancer or a benign thyroid nodule (not recorded which). Some clones in this sample may be carry-over from other donors' samples.

There are many counts of this clone. The V call is TRBV24-1, the J call TRBJ2-1, with D hard to call. The CDR3 spans 13 residues. V lost 1 base and J lost 4, with 4 bases in between. Looked up from germline, CDR1 is KGHDR and CDR2 is SFDVKD. CDR3 residues: CATSDFRYNEQFF. In nucleotides, the CDR3 is TGTGCCACCAGTGATTTTAGATACAATGAGCAGTTCTTC.

The genes are TRBV27 and TRBJ2-5; tentatively, D is TRBD2 (7 bases). Germline CDR1 reads MNHEY; CDR2 reads SMNVEV (reference sequence). This CDR3 is 16 amino acids long. Trimming removed 5 bases at V and 5 bases at J, with 21 bases between. This CDR3 is CASSKNGRGRLETQYF. Here the CDR3 DNA reads TGTGCCAGCAGTAAAAATGGGCGGGGGCGGTTGGAGACCCAGTACTTC.

This clone was seen at least ten times. The chain links TRBV6-1 to TRBJ2-1, with 14 nucleotides matching TRBD2. There are 19 residues in the CDR3. Trimming at V came to 1 base and at J to 7 bases, leaving 12 bases not matched to a gene. CDR1 is MNHNS and CDR2 is SASEGT in the germline V gene. CDR3 loop: CASSEVEEGLAGGRNEQFF. In nucleotides, the CDR3 is TGTGCCAGCAGTGAAGTAGAAGAAGGACTAGCGGGGGGTAGAAATGAGCAGTTCTTC.